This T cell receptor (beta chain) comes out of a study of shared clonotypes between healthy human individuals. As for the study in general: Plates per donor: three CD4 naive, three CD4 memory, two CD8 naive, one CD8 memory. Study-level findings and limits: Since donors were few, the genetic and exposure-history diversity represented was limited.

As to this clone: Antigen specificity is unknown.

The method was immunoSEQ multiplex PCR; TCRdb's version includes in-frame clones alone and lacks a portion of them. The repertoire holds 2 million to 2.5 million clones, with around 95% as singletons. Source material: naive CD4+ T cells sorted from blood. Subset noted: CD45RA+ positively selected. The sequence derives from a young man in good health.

In nucleotides, the CDR3 is TGTGCCAGCAGTTTAGATGGGGGCCCAGAGACCCAGTACTTC. Translated, it gives CASSLDGGPETQYF. This sequence joins TRBV28 and TRBJ2-5, with a tentative D call TRBD1 (6 bases). The CDR3 spans 14 residues. The germline V gene encodes CDR1 MDHEN and CDR2 SYDVKM. V was cut by 2 bases and J by 4 bases, with 11 bases left in between. Complete variable domain (other parts from reference TRBV28 and TRBJ2-5): DVKVTQSSRYLVKRTGEKVFLECVQDMDHENMFWYRQDPGLGLRLIYFSYDVKMKEKGDIPEGYSVSREKKERFSLILESASTNQTSMYLCASSLDGGPETQYFGPGTRLLVL.